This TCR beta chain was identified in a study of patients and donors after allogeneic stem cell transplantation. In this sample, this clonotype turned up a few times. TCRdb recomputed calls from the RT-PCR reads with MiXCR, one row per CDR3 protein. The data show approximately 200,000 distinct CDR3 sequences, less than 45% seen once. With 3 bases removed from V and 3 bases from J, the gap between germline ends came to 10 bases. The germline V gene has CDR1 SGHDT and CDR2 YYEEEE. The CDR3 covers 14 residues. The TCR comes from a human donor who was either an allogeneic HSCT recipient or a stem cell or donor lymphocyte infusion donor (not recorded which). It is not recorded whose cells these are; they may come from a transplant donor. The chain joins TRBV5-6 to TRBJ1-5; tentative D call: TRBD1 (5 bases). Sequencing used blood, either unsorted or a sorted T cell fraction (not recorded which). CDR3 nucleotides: TGTGCCAGCAGCTGGGGGGGATTCAATCAGCCCCAGCATTTT. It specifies CASSWGGFNQPQHF.